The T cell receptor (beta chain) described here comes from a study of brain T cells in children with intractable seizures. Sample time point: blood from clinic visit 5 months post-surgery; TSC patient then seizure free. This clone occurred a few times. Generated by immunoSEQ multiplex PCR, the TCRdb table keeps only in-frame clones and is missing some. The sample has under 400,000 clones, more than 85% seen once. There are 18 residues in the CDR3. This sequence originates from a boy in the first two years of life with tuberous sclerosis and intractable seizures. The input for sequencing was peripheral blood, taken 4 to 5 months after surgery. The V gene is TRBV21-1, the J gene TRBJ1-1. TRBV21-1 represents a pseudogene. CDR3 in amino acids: CASSKRSRGRRMNTEAFF. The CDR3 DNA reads TGTGCCAGCAGCAAAAGGTCCCGGGGCCGCCGGATGAACACTGAAGCTTTCTTT.